This T cell receptor (beta chain) comes out of a study of metastatic and nonmetastatic thyroid tumors. Study summary: The authors compared repertoires across blood and tumor or nodule tissue from malignant and benign thyroid patients.

TCRdb used MiXCR to call clones anew from the PCR reads. The table lists 36,000 or so clones, about 32% of them singletons. A word on this clone: What it recognizes is unknown.

Every patient underwent thyroid surgery untreated. Findings and limits, study-wide: A significant increase in TCR beta diversity was reportedly seen in malignant thyroid tumors relative to benign nodules, in blood and tumor.

The CDR3 runs 14 residues. Germline lookup yields CDR1 SGHVS and CDR2 FQNEAQ. Between the trimmed V and J ends, which lost 2 bases and 5 bases, there was a span of 12 bases. The sequence was collected from a female donor with papillary thyroid cancer or a benign thyroid nodule (not recorded which). Some clones in this sample may be carry-over from other donors' samples. Sequenced material: tumor tissue. The chain carries TRBV7-8 and TRBJ1-2; D remains ambiguous. The CDR3 region is CASSLSGEGYGYTF. In DNA form, the CDR3 reads TGTGCCAGCAGCTTATCCGGCGAAGGGTATGGCTACACCTTC.